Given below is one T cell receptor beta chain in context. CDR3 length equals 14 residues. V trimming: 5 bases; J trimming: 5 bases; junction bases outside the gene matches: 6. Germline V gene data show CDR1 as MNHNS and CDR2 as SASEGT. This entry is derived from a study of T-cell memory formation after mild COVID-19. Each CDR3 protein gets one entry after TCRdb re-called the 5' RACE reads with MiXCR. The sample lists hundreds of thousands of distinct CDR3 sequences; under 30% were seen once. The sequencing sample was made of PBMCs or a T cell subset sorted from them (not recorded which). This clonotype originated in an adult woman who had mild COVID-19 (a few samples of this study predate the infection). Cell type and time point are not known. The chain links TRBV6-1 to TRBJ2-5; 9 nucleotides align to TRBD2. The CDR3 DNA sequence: TGTGCCAGCAGTCGGTACGCGGGGGGGGAGACCCAGTACTTC. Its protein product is CASSRYAGGETQYF.